A single sample is the source of the 22 T cell receptor beta chains below, sequenced in a study of CD8+ T cells in alopecia areata. The treatment here: oral pan-JAK inhibitor, 5-10 mg twice daily. Isolated RNA was reverse transcribed into cDNA used as the sequencing template. The method was immunoSEQ multiplex PCR; TCRdb's version includes in-frame clones alone and lacks a portion of them. The sample lists around 170,000 clones; about half were seen once. The source was CD8+ T cells sorted from blood, collected around week 54, from a patient treated with tofacitinib. The receptors stem from a human donor with alopecia areata.

This clone has a single count. The chain is built from TRBV11-1 and TRBJ1-4; D perhaps matches TRBD1 (5 bases). The germline CDR1 and CDR2 sequences are SGHAT and FQDESV (reference sequence). V was trimmed by 8 bases and J by 11 bases, leaving 15 bases between them. The CDR3 is 12 amino acids. CDR3: CASPREDNKLFF. The CDR3, as DNA: TGTGCCAGCCCTCGGGAGGACAACAAACTGTTTTTT.

This clone was seen more than once but under ten times. The chain recombines TRBV7-9 with TRBJ1-2; weak D call: TRBD1 (6 bases). Between the trimmed V and J ends, which lost 5 bases and 6 bases, there was a span of 13 bases. The CDR3 runs to 13 residues. Germline V gene data show CDR1 as SEHNR and CDR2 as FQNEAQ (reference sequence). The DNA for the CDR3 is TGTGCCAGCAGCCCCGGGACACAAAATGGCTACACCTTC. Its translation: CASSPGTQNGYTF.

This rearrangement joins TRBV5-6 to TRBJ2-2; 8 bases agree with TRBD2. This CDR3 has 15 residues. CDR1 is SGHDT and CDR2 is YYEEEE in the germline V gene. J gave up 7 bases and V 4 bases, and 9 bases lay outside the gene matches. The CDR3 protein is CASSPPAGGVGELFF. CDR3 bases: TGTGCCAGCAGCCCCCCCGCGGGGGGTGTCGGGGAGCTGTTTTTT.

The chain combines TRBV13 with TRBJ2-7; tentatively, D is TRBD2 (6 bases). Trimming stripped 4 bases from V and 5 bases from J, with 15 bases between. CDR3 length: 14 amino acids. CDR1 and CDR2 from the germline V gene are PRHDT and FYEKMQ (reference sequence). The CDR3 is CASSSGLNIDEQYF. CDR3 in DNA: TGTGCCAGCAGCTCGGGACTCAATATCGACGAGCAGTACTTC.

This clone turned up a few times. J is TRBJ2-6 and V is TRBV9; TRBD1 matches at 8 bases. The length of the CDR3 is 14 residues. The germline CDR1 and CDR2 sequences are SGDLS and YYNGEE. V lost 4 bases and J lost 8; bases outside the gene matches: 5. DNA for the CDR3: TGTGCCAGCAGCCCTTACAGGGGGACCAACGTCCTGACTTTC. As protein: CASSPYRGTNVLTF.

Regarding this clone: In the same sample, other DNA sequences code for this CDR3. The chain uses TRBV6-5 and TRBJ1-6; D gene ambiguous. The germline gives CDR1 MNHEY, CDR2 SVGAGI. There are 12 residues in the CDR3. Between the trimmed V and J ends, which lost 4 bases and 7 bases, there was a span of 5 bases. DNA of the CDR3: TGTGCCAGCAGTTCCCCCAATTCACCCCTCCACTTT. Translated: CASSSPNSPLHF.

V gene TRBV11-2 combines with J gene TRBJ2-2, with D hard to call. V was trimmed by 0 bases and J by 4 bases, leaving 9 bases between them. Germline CDR1 reads SGHAT; CDR2 reads FQNNGV. The CDR3 covers 15 residues. CDR3 in DNA: TGTGCCAGCAGCTTAGAACAGCATTTCACCGGGGAGCTGTTTTTT. Protein: CASSLEQHFTGELFF.

This clone was observed a few times. The CDR3 region has the DNA TGTGCCAGCAGCCCCCTACAGAACTCCTACGAGCAGTACTTC. Its translation: CASSPLQNSYEQYF. The rearrangement joins TRBV11-2 to TRBJ2-7; D unresolved. Germline CDR1 SGHAT, CDR2 FQNNGV. This CDR3 region has 14 residues. Trimming cost V 5 bases and J 0 bases, with 11 bases left between them.

In its sample, this clone was seen a few times. The chain employs TRBV19 and TRBJ1-2, with D unresolved. The CDR3 has 13 residues. V was clipped by 5 bases and J by 2 bases, with 9 bases between them. Germline V lookup: CDR1 LNHDA, CDR2 SQIVND (reference sequence). Here the CDR3 DNA reads TGTGCCAGTAGTTGGAGAGCGAACTATGGCTACACCTTC. It is translated as CASSWRANYGYTF.

The chain combines TRBV5-6 with TRBJ2-5; D is perhaps TRBD1 or TRBD2 (6 bases each). The CDR3 spans 12 residues. Germline V gene lookup returns CDR1 SGHDT and CDR2 YYEEEE. Trimming left V 4 bases short and J 7 bases short, with 11 bases between. The CDR3: CASSEGGGTQYF. The CDR3, as DNA: TGTGCCAGCAGCGAGGGGGGAGGGACCCAGTACTTC. Full variable domain (outside the CDR3, taken from reference TRBV5-6 and TRBJ2-5): DAGVTQSPTHLIKTRGQQVTLRCSPKSGHDTVSWYQQALGQGPQFIFQYYEEEERQRGNFPDRFSGHQFPNYSSELNVNALLLGDSALYLCASSEGGGTQYFGPGTRLLVL.

The chain employs TRBV5-1 and TRBJ2-7; TRBD2 matches 13 bases. CDR1 and CDR2 (germline): SGHRS, YFSETQ. Trimming cost V 3 bases and J 7 bases; bases outside gene matches: 10. CDR3 length: 16 residues. The DNA of the CDR3 is TGCGCCAGCAGCTCTCCGACTAGCGGGGGGTCCCTGGAGCAGTACTTC. As protein: CASSSPTSGGSLEQYF.

This chain links TRBV30 with TRBJ2-2; D is undetermined. The length of the CDR3 is 11 residues. V lost 2 bases and J lost 7, with 5 bases in between. Germline V gives CDR1 GTSNPN, CDR2 SVGIG (reference sequence). The CDR3 nucleotides read TGTGCCTGGAGTTTTGGCGGGGAGCTGTTTTTT. This encodes CAWSFGGELFF.

V is TRBV27 and J is TRBJ2-1; D not resolved. Germline lookup yields CDR1 MNHEY and CDR2 SMNVEV (reference sequence). The CDR3 runs 13 residues. V shed 4 bases and J shed 5 bases, with 9 bases lying between them. DNA of the CDR3: TGTGCCAGCAGTTCCCTTCGAGACAATGAGCAGTTCTTC. This translates into CASSSLRDNEQFF.

The chain combines TRBV15 with TRBJ2-5; D is ambiguous. The CDR3 loop spans 13 amino acids. CDR1 and CDR2 from the germline V gene are LNHNV and YYDKDF (reference sequence). V shed 1 base and J shed 1 base, with 4 bases lying between them. CDR3 region: CATSRGLQETQYF. CDR3 in DNA: TGTGCCACCAGCAGAGGACTCCAAGAGACCCAGTACTTC. Variable domain in full (rest from reference TRBV15 and TRBJ2-5): DAMVIQNPRYQVTQFGKPVTLSCSQTLNHNVMYWYQQKSSQAPKLLFHYYDKDFNNEADTPDNFQSRRPNTSFCFLDIRSPGLGDTAMYLCATSRGLQETQYFGPGTRLLVL.

A few counts support this clone. This chain uses TRBV29-1 with TRBJ2-1; D perhaps matches TRBD2 (6 bases). CDR3 size: 12 residues. CDR1 is SQVTM and CDR2 is ANQGSEA in the germline V gene. CDR3 sequence: CSARVGGNEQFF. CDR3 nucleotides: TGCAGTGCTCGGGTGGGAGGCAATGAGCAGTTCTTC.

Remarks on this clone: Compared with germline, one end of the junction differs, possibly owing to a read error. This same CDR3 is encoded by further DNA sequences in the sample. CDR3 sequence reads: CASSLDREETQYF. The CDR3 nucleotides are TGTGCTAGCAGCTTAGACCGGGAAGAGACCCAGTACTTC. The chain couples TRBV7-7 to TRBJ2-5; D is ambiguous. CDR1 is SSHAT, CDR2 FNYEAQ, per germline (reference sequence). The CDR3 totals 13 residues.

A note on this clone: The same CDR3 is also encoded by other DNA sequences in this sample. The CDR3 DNA is TGTGCCAGCAGCGTAGGGAGCTCCTACGAGCAGTACTTC. As protein: CASSVGSSYEQYF. The chain uses TRBV9 and TRBJ2-7; D remains ambiguous. Trimming took 0 bases from V and 0 from J, leaving 4 bases between them. The CDR3 has 13 amino acids. Germline V lookup: CDR1 SGDLS, CDR2 YYNGEE. The complete variable domain, with remaining parts taken from reference TRBV9 and TRBJ2-7, reads DSGVTQTPKHLITATGQRVTLRCSPRSGDLSVYWYQQSLDQGLQFLIQYYNGEERAKGNILERFSAQQFPDLHSELNLSSLELGDSALYFCASSVGSSYEQYFGPGTRLTVT.

The chain is built from TRBV6-1 and TRBJ2-7; 7 bases line up with TRBD2. The CDR3 runs 14 residues. Germline values: CDR1 MNHNS, CDR2 SASEGT. Trimming removed 2 bases from V and 4 bases from J; junction bases left unmatched: 5. CDR3 DNA sequence: TGTGCCAGCAGTGAATACCTAGCGGAGTACGAGCAGTACTTC. Its protein product is CASSEYLAEYEQYF.

On this clone itself: With a much larger clone just one base away, this may be a read error. The CDR3 sequence: CATSLTDTQYF. In nucleotides, the CDR3 is TGTGCCACCAGCCTCACAGATACGCAGTATTTT. The chain uses TRBV15 and TRBJ2-3, with D unclear. Trimming cost V 5 bases and J 2 bases, with 2 bases left between them. Germline V lookup: CDR1 LNHNV, CDR2 YYDKDF (reference sequence). The CDR3 runs to 11 residues.

V and J are TRBV6-1 and TRBJ2-4; TRBD1 is a possible D gene (6 bases). CDR1 is MNHNS, CDR2 SASEGT, per germline. This CDR3 has 14 amino acids. The V end lost 9 bases, the J end lost 9 bases, and 21 bases lay between the germline ends. The CDR3 region is CASGGSWEVSIQYF. DNA of the CDR3: TGTGCCAGTGGGGGCTCGTGGGAAGTGAGCATTCAGTACTTC.

J is TRBJ2-1 and V is TRBV30, with D unresolved. The CDR3 length is 12 residues. V lost 0 bases and J lost 8, with 8 bases in between. The germline V gene has CDR1 GTSNPN and CDR2 SVGIG (reference sequence). In DNA form, the CDR3 reads TGTGCCTGGAGTGTACTGGGTGATGAGCAGTTCTTC. This encodes CAWSVLGDEQFF.

J is TRBJ2-3 and V is TRBV13; no firm D call. The CDR3 length is 13 residues. Germline lookup yields CDR1 PRHDT and CDR2 FYEKMQ (reference sequence). V was cut by 6 bases and J by 0 bases, with 7 bases left in between. In DNA, the CDR3 is TGTGCCAGCAGACGTGTTAGCACAGATACGCAGTATTTT. This gives the protein CASRRVSTDTQYF.